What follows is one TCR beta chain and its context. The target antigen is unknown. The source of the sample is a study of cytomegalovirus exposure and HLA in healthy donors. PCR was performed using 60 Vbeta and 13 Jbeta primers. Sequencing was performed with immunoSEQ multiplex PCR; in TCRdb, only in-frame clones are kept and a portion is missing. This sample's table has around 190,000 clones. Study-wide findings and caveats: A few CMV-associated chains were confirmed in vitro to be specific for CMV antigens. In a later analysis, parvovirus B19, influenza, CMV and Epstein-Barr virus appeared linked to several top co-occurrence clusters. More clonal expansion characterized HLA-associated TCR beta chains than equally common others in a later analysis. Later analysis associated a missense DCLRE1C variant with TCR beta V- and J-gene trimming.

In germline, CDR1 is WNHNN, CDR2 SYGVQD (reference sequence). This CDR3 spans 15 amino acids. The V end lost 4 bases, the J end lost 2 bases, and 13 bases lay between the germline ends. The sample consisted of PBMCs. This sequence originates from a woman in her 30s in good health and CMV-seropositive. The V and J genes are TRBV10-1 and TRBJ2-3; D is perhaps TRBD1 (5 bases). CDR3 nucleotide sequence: TGCGCCAGCAGTGTAGGGGTCAGCCCCACAGATACGCAGTATTTT. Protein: CASSVGVSPTDTQYF.